Given below is one T cell receptor beta chain in context. The sample belongs to a study of T cells expressing NK-cell markers. Study overall: Repertoire data for TCR beta were derived from sorted T cells (CD3+CD56+NKG2C+, CD3+CD56+NKG2C- and CD3+CD56-NKG2C+). Just one sequenced donor of eight was HCMV-seronegative, while seven were seropositive.

The germline V gene has CDR1 MNHEY and CDR2 SVGAGI. The CDR3 is made up of 13 amino acids. TCRdb reprocessed the 5' RACE reads, with one entry per CDR3 protein and no DNA. The table gives 150,000 or so distinct CDR3 sequences; the top ten clones make up around a third of it. This clonotype was sampled from a woman aged 45-60 years in good health. Sequencing used blood T cells: a sorted CD56 or NKG2C T cell subset, CD4+ or CD8+ T cells, or bulk PBMC T cells (not recorded which). The J gene is TRBJ2-4, the V gene TRBV6-5. The chain's CDR3 is CASSYSFQNIQYF.